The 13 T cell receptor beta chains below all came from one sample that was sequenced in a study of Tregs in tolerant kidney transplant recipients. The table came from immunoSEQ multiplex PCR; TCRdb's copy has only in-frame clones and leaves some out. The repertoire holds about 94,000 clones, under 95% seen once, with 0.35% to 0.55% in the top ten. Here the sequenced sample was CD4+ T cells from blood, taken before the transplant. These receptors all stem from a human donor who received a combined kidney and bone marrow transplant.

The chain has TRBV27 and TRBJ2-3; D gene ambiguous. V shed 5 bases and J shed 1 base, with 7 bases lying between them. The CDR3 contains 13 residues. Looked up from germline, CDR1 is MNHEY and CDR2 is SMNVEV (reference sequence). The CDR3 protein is CASSRSGTDTQYF. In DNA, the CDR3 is TGTGCCAGCAGTCGTTCGGGCACAGATACGCAGTATTTT.

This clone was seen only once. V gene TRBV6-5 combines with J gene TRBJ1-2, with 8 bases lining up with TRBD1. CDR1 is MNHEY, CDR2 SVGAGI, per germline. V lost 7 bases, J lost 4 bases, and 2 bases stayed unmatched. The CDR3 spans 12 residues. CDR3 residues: CASTTGGYGYTF. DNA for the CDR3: TGTGCCAGCACAACAGGGGGCTATGGCTACACCTTC.

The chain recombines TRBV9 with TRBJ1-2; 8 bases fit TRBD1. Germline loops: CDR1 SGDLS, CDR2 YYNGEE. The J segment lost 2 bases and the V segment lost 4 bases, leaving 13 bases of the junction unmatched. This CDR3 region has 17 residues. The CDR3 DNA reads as TGTGCCAGCAGCCCCTGGACAGGGTCCGCCCCAAACTATGGCTACACCTTC. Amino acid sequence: CASSPWTGSAPNYGYTF.

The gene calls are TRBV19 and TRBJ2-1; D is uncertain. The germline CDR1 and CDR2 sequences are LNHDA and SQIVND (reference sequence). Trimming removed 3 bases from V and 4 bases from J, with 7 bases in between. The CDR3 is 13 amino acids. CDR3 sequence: CASSIQTYNEQFF. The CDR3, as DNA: TGTGCCAGTAGTATCCAGACTTACAATGAGCAGTTCTTC.

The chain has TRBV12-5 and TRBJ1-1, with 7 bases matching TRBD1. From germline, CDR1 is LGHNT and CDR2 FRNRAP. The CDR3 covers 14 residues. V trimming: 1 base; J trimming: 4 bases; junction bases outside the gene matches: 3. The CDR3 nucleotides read TGTGCTAGTGGTTTGGCGACAGGGCTCACTGAAGCTTTCTTT. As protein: CASGLATGLTEAFF.

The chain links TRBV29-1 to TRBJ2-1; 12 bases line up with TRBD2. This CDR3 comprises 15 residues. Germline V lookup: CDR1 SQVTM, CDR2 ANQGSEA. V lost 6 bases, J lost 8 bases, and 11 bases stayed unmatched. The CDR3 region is CSVVSSGRALYEQFF. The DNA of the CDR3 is TGCAGCGTCGTATCTAGCGGGAGGGCCTTGTATGAGCAGTTCTTC.

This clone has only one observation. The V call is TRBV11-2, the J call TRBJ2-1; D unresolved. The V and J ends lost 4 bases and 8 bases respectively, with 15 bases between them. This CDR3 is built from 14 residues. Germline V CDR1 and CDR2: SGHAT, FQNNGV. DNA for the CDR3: TGTGCCAGCAGCTCACTCCCAACTGTCCATGAGCAGTTCTTC. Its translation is CASSSLPTVHEQFF.

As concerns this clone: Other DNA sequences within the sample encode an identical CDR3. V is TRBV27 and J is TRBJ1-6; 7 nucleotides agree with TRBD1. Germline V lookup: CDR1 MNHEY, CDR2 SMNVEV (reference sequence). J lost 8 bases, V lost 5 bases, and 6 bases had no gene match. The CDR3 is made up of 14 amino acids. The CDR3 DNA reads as TGTGCCAGCAGTCGACAGGGAATGGATTCACCCCTCCACTTT. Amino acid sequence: CASSRQGMDSPLHF.

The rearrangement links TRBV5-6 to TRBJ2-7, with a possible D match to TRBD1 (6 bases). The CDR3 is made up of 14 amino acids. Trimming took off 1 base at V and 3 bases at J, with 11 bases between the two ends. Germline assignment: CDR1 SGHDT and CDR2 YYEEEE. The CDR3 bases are TGTGCCAGCAGCTTGTTACAGGGTAGCTACGAGCAGTACTTC. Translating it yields CASSLLQGSYEQYF.

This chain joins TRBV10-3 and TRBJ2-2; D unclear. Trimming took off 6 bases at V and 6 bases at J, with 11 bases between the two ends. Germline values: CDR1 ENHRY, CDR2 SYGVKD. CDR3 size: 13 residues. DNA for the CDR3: TGTGCCATCAGAGGAGAAGGCGCCGGGGAGCTGTTTTTT. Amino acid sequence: CAIRGEGAGELFF.

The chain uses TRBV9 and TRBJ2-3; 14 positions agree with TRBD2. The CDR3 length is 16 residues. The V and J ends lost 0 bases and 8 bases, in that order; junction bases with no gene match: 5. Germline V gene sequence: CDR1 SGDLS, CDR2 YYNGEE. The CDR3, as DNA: TGTGCCAGCAGCGTAGCCGGGACTAGCGGGAGTGGTACGCAGTATTTT. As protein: CASSVAGTSGSGTQYF.

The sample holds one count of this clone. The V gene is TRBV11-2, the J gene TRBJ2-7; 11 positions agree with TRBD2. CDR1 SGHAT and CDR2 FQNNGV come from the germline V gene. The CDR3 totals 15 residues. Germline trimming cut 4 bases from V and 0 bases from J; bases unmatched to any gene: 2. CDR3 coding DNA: TGTGCCAGCAGCTCCGGACTAGCGGGCTCCTACGAGCAGTACTTC. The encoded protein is CASSSGLAGSYEQYF.

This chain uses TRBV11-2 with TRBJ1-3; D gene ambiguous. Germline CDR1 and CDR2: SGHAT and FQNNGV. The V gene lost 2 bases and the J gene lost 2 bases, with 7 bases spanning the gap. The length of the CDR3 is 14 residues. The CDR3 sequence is CASSLNRAGNTIYF. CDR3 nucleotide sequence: TGTGCCAGCAGCTTAAACCGAGCTGGAAACACCATATATTTT.